This T cell receptor beta chain was recorded in a study of shared clonotypes between healthy human individuals. Splitting of each subset's genomic DNA was done evenly across several immunoSEQ plates. The data were produced by immunoSEQ multiplex PCR, yet TCRdb's version contains in-frame clones alone and is incomplete. This sample yields more than 2 million clones, of which just over 90% are seen a single time; over 1.5% belongs to the top ten. The CDR3 is made up of 11 amino acids. V lost 5 bases and J 7 bases, leaving 9 bases between the germline ends. In germline, CDR1 is MNHEY, CDR2 SMNVEV (reference sequence). Naive CD8 cells were CD45RO-negative, positively selected for CCR7, excluding terminally differentiated effector memory CD45RA+ cells. Concerning this clone itself: Its antigen is currently unknown.

General study results and limits: Clonotype sharing among donors was expected to depend on sequencing depth.

The clonotype comes from a man younger than 30 in good health. Some clones in this sample may be carry-over from other donors' samples. The V gene is TRBV27, the J gene TRBJ2-7, with a possible D match to TRBD2 (5 bases). Input material: naive CD8+ T cells from PBMCs. The CDR3 coding sequence is TGTGCCAGCAGTGAGAGAGGGGAGCAGTACTTC. As protein: CASSERGEQYF.